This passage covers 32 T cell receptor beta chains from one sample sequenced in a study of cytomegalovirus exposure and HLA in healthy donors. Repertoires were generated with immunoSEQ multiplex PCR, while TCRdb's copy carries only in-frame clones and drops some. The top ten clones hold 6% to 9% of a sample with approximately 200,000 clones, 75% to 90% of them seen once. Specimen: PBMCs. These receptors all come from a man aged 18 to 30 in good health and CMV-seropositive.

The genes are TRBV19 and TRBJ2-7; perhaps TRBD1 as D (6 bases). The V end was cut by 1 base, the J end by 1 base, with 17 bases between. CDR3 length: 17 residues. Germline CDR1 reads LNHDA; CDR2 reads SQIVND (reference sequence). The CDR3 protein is CASSIVGDTSRSYEQYF. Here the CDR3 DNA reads TGTGCCAGTAGTATAGTGGGGGACACCAGTCGATCCTACGAGCAGTACTTC.

DNA of the CDR3: TGTGCCAGCAGCGTAGTGACAGGGGGCACTGAAGCTTTCTTT. Amino acids: CASSVVTGGTEAFF. The J gene is TRBJ1-1, the V gene TRBV9; 9 bases map to TRBD1. This CDR3 is 14 amino acids long. Germline trimming cut 0 bases from V and 4 bases from J; bases unmatched to any gene: 1. Germline values: CDR1 SGDLS, CDR2 YYNGEE.

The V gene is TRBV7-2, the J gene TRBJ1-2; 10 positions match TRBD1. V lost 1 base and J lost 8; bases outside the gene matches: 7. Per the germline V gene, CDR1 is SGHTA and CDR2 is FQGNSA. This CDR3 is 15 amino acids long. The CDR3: CASSLDGTGVRGYTF. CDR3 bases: TGTGCCAGCAGCTTAGACGGGACAGGGGTGCGGGGCTACACCTTC. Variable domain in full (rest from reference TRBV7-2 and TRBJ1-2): GAGVSQSPSNKVTEKGKDVELRCDPISGHTALYWYRQSLGQGLEFLIYFQGNSAPDKSGLPSDRFSAERTGGSVSTLTIQRTQQEDSAVYLCASSLDGTGVRGYTFGSGTRLTVV.

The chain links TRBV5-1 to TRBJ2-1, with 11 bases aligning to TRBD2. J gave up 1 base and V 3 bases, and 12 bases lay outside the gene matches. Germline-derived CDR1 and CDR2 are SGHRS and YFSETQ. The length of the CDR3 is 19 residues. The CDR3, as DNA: TGCGCCAGCAGCTCGTTCCCGGGACTAGCGGAGCTATCCTACAATGAGCAGTTCTTC. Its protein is CASSSFPGLAELSYNEQFF.

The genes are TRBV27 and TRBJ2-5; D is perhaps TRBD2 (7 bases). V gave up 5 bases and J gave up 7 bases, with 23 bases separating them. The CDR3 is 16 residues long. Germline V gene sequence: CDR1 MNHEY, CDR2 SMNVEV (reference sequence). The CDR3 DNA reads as TGTGCCAGCAGTACCACCAGCGACGGGGGGCGGGCGACCCAGTACTTC. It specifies CASSTTSDGGRATQYF.

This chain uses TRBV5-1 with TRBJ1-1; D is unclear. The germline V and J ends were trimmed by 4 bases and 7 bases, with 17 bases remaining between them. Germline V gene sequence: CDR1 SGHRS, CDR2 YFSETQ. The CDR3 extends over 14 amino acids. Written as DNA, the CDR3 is TGCGCCAGCAGCAGAAGTCGGGTCGAACATGAAGCTTTCTTT. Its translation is CASSRSRVEHEAFF.

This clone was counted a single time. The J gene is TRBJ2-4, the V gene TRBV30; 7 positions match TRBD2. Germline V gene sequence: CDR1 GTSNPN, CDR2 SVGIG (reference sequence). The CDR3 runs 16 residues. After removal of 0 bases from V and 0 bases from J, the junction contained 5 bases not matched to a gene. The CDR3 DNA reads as TGTGCCTGGAGTGTTGGGGAGGGCCTAGCCAAAAACATTCAGTACTTC. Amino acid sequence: CAWSVGEGLAKNIQYF.

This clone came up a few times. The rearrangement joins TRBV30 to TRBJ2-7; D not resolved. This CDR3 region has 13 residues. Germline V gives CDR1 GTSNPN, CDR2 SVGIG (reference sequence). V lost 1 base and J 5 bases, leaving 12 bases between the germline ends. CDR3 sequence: CAWSGHSAHEQYF. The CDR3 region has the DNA TGTGCCTGGAGTGGCCACTCTGCCCACGAGCAGTACTTC.

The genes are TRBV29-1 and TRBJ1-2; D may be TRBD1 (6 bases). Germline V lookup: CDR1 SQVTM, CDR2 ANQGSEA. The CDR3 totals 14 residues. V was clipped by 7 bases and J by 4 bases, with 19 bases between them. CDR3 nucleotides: TGCAGCGGGAAAGTAGGGGGGGGAGGCTATGGCTACACCTTC. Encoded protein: CSGKVGGGGYGYTF.

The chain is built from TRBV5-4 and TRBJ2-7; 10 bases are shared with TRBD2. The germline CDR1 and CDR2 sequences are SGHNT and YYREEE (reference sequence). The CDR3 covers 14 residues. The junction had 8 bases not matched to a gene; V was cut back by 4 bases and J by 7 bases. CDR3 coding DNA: TGTGCCAGCAGCACCAGCGGGAGGGCCGGGGAGCAGTACTTC. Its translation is CASSTSGRAGEQYF.

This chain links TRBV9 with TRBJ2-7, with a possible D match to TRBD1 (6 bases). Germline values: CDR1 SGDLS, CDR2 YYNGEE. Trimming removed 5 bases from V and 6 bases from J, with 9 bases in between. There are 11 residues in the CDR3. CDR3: CASRTGGEQYF. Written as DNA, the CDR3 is TGTGCCAGCAGGACAGGTGGCGAGCAGTACTTC.

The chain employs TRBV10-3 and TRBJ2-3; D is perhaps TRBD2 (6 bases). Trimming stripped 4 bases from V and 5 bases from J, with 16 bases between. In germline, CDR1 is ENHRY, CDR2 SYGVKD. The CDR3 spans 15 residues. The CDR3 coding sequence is TGTGCCATCAGTGTTGGGCGGGGTTCAGAAGATACGCAGTATTTT. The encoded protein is CAISVGRGSEDTQYF.

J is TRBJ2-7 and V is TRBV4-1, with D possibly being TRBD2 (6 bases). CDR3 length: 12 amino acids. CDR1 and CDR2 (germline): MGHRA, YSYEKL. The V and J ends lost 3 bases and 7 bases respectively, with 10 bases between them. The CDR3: CASSQTRGEQYF. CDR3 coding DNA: TGCGCCAGCAGCCAGACCCGGGGGGAGCAGTACTTC.

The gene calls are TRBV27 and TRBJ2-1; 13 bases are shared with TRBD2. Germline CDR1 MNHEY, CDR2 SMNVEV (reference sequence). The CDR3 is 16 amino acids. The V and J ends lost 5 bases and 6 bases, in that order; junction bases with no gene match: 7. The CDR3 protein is CASSQGLAGSGNEQFF. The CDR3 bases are TGTGCCAGCAGTCAGGGACTAGCGGGATCGGGCAATGAGCAGTTCTTC.

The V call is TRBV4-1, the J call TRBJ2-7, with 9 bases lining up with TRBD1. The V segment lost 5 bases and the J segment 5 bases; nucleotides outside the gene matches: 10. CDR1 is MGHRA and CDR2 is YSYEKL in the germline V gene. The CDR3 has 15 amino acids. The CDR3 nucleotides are TGCGCCAGCAGCACTCGGACAGGGGCTTTGAACGAGCAGTACTTC. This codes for CASSTRTGALNEQYF.

CDR3 sequence: CASSPPGQGETQYF. CDR3 bases: TGTGCCAGCTCACCCCCGGGACAGGGGGAGACCCAGTACTTC. The gene calls are TRBV18 and TRBJ2-5, with TRBD1 identical over 10 bases. The CDR3 is 14 residues long. Germline V gene data show CDR1 as KGHSH and CDR2 as LQKENI. The V segment lost 3 bases and the J segment 5 bases; nucleotides outside the gene matches: 3.

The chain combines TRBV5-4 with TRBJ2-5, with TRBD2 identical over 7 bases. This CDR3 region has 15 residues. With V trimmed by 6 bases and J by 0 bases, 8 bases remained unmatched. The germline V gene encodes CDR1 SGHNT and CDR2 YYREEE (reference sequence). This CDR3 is CASKTSTLDQETQYF. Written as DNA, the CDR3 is TGTGCCAGCAAGACTAGCACCCTGGACCAAGAGACCCAGTACTTC. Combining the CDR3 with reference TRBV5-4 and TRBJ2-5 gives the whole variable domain ETGVTQSPTHLIKTRGQQVTLRCSSQSGHNTVSWYQQALGQGPQFIFQYYREEENGRGNFPPRFSGLQFPNYSSELNVNALELDDSALYLCASKTSTLDQETQYFGPGTRLLVL.

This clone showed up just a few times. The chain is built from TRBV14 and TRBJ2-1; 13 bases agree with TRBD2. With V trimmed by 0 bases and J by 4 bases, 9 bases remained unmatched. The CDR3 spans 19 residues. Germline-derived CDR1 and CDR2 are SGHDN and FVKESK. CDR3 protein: CASSQEKGLAGRQYNEQFF. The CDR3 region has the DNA TGTGCCAGCAGCCAAGAAAAGGGACTAGCGGGACGGCAATACAATGAGCAGTTCTTC.

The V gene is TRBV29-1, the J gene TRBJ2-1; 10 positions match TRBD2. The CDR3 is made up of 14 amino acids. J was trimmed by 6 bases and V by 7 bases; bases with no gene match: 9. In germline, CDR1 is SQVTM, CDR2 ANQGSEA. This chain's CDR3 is CSGAGGPVPNEQFF. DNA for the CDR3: TGCAGCGGAGCGGGAGGGCCCGTACCCAATGAGCAGTTCTTC.

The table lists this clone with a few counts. This CDR3 is CASSFGTGPPYNEQFF. CDR3 DNA sequence: TGTGCCAGCAGCTTCGGGACAGGACCTCCCTACAATGAGCAGTTCTTC. The V gene is TRBV9, the J gene TRBJ2-1, with 8 positions matching TRBD1. The length of the CDR3 is 16 residues. Germline V gene lookup returns CDR1 SGDLS and CDR2 YYNGEE. V dropped 4 bases and J dropped 2; count of bases not matched to a gene: 8.

The CDR3 protein is CASSIPKTGVDQPQHF. The CDR3 bases are TGTGCCAGTAGTATCCCCAAGACAGGGGTTGATCAGCCCCAGCATTTT. The chain carries TRBV19 and TRBJ1-5; 8 bases agree with TRBD1. CDR1 LNHDA and CDR2 SQIVND come from the germline V gene (reference sequence). CDR3 length: 16 residues. The ends lost 3 bases at V and 5 bases at J; junction bases unmatched: 9.

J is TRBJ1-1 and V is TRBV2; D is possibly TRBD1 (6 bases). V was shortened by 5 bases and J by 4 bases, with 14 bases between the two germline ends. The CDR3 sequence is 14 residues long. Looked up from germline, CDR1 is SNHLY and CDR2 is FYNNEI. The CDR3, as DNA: TGTGCCAGCAGTTCCCAGGGCAGGGGCACTGAAGCTTTCTTT. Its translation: CASSSQGRGTEAFF.

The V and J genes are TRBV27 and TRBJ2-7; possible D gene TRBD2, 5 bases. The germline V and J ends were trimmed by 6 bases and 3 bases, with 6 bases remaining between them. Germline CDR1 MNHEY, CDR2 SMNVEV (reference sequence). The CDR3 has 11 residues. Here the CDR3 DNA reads TGTGCCAGCAGGACTAACTACGAGCAGTACTTC. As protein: CASRTNYEQYF.

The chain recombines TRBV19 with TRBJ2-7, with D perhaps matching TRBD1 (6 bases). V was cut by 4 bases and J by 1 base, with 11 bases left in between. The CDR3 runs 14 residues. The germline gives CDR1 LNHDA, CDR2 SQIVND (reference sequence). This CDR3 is CASSKDRISYEQYF. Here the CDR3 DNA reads TGTGCCAGTAGTAAGGACAGAATATCCTACGAGCAGTACTTC.

CDR3 region: CASSWAGRSEKLFF. CDR3 sequence (DNA): TGTGCCAGCAGTTGGGCTGGGAGGAGCGAAAAACTGTTTTTT. The chain carries TRBV6-5 and TRBJ1-4; D is unresolved. CDR1 and CDR2 from the germline V gene are MNHEY and SVGAGI. This CDR3 is built from 14 residues. V gave up 4 bases and J gave up 8 bases, with 14 bases separating them.

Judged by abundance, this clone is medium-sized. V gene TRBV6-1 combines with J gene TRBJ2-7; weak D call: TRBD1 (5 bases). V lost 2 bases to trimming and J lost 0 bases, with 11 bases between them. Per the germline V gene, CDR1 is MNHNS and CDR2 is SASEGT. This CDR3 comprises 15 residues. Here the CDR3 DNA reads TGTGCCAGCAGTGAAACCGACAGCAGCTCCTACGAGCAGTACTTC. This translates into CASSETDSSSYEQYF.

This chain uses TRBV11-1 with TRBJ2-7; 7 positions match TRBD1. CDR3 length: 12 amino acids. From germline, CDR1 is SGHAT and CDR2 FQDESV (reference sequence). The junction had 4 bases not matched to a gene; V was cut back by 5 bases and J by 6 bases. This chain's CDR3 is CASSPDRAEQYF. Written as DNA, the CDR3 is TGTGCCAGCAGCCCTGACAGGGCCGAGCAGTACTTC.

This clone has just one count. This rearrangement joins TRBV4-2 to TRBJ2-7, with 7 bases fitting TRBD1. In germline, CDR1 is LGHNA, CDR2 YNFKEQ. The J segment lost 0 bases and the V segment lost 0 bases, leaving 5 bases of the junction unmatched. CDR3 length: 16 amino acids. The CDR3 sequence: CASSQDWAGGSYEQYF. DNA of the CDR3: TGTGCCAGCAGCCAAGATTGGGCAGGGGGCTCCTACGAGCAGTACTTC.

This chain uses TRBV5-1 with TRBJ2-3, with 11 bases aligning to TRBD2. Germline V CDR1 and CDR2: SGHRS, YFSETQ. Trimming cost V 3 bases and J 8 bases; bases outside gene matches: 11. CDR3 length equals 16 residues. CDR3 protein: CASSSNSGRGAATQYF. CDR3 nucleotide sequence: TGCGCCAGCAGCTCAAATAGCGGGAGGGGGGCAGCTACGCAGTATTTT.

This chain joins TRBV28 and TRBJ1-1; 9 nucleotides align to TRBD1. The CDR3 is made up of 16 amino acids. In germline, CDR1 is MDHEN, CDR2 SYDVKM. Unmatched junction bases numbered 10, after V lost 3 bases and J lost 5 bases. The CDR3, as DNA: TGTGCCAGCAGTTTTTTGACAGGGGGACTGGGGACTGAAGCTTTCTTT. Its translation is CASSFLTGGLGTEAFF.

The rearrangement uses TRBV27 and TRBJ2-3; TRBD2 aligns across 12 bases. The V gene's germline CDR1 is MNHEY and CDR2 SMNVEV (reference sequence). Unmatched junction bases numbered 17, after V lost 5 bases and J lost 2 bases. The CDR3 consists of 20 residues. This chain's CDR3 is CASSLRVGLAGKSATDTQYF. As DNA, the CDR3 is TGTGCCAGCAGTCTCCGAGTCGGACTAGCGGGAAAGAGTGCCACAGATACGCAGTATTTT.

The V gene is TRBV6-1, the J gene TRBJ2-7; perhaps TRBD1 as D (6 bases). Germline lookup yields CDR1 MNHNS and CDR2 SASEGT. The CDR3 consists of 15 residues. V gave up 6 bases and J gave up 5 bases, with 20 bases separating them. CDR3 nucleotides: TGTGCCAGCAGGGTCGGCACGAACGGACAGAACGAGCAGTACTTC. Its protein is CASRVGTNGQNEQYF.